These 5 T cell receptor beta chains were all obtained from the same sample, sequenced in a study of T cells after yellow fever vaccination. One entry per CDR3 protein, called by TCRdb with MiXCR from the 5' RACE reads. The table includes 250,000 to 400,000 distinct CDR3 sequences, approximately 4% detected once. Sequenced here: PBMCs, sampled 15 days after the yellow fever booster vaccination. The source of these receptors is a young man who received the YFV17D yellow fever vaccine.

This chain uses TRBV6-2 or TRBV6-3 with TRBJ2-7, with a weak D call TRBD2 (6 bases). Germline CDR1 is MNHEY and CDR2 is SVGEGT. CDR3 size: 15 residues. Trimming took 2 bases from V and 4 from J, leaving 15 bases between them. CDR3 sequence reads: CASSYREIGGYEQYF. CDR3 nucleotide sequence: TGTGCCAGCAGTTACAGGGAAATCGGGGGATACGAGCAGTACTTC.

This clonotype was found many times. CDR3 in amino acids: CASSSRTGGGKLFF. The CDR3 DNA reads as TGTGCCAGCAGCTCTCGGACAGGGGGTGGAAAACTGTTTTTT. The rearrangement uses TRBV9 and TRBJ1-4; 10 positions agree with TRBD1. Trimming took 4 bases from V and 10 from J; bases not matched to a gene: 7. CDR1 SGDLS and CDR2 YYNGEE come from the germline V gene. This CDR3 region has 14 residues.

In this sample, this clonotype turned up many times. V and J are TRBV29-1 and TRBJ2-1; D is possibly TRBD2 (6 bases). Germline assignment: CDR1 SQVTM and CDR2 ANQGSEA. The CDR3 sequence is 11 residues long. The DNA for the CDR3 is TGCAGTTCTAGCTCGGGGGATGAGCAGTTCTTC. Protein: CSSSSGDEQFF.

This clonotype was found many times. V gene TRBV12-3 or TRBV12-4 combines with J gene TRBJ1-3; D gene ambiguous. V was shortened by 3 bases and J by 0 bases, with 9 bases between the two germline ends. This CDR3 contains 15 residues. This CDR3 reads CASSLMASSGNTIYF. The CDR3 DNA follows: TGTGCCAGCAGTTTGATGGCGAGCTCTGGAAACACCATATATTTT.

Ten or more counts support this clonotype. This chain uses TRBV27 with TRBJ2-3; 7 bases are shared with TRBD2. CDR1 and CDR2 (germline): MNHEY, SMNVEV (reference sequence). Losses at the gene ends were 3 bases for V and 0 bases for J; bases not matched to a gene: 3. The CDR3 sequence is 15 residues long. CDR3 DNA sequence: TGTGCCAGCAGTTTTGGACTAGTGAGCACAGATACGCAGTATTTT. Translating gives CASSFGLVSTDTQYF.